The rows below give T cell receptor beta chains drawn from one sample of a study of T-cell reconstitution after alpha-beta-depleted transplantation in children. TCRdb reprocessed the PCR reads with MiXCR, giving one entry per CDR3 protein. The sample carries 670,000 or so distinct CDR3 sequences, under 15% recorded once. The input for sequencing was PBMCs, taken before TCRalphabeta/CD19-depleted stem cell transplant. The receptors derive from a girl aged 2-10 years with congenital amegakaryocytic thrombocytopenia, due to receive a stem cell transplant. The CDR3 runs from the conserved cysteine through the conserved F or W. A D gene is named only where the DNA matches it firmly. Rows give clone size only sometimes, using once, few, many, or a class for an expanded clone.

d_call j_call clone_size v_call cdr3_aa cdr3_nt
TRBD1 TRBJ1-5 many TRBV5-1 CASSLGPTGVGQPQHF TGCGCCAGCAGCTTGGGGCCGACAGGGGTAGGTCAGCCCCAGCATTTT
. TRBJ1-1 . TRBV27 CASIGVGGTNTEAFF TGTGCCAGCATAGGCGTTGGGGGGACGAACACTGAAGCTTTCTTT
TRBD1 TRBJ2-3 many TRBV6-1 CASRDREARTDTQYF TGTGCCAGCAGGGACAGGGAGGCCAGAACAGATACGCAGTATTTT
TRBD2 TRBJ2-7 many TRBV4-2 CASSPLPGLAYEQYF TGTGCCAGCAGCCCTCTACCGGGACTAGCCTACGAGCAGTACTTC
TRBD2 TRBJ2-1 few TRBV7-9 CASSFLSGSLNEQFF TGTGCCAGCAGCTTTTTAAGCGGGAGCCTCAATGAGCAGTTCTTC
. TRBJ2-1 few TRBV19 CASSNWRRGEQFF TGTGCCAGTAGTAACTGGAGGAGGGGTGAGCAGTTCTTC
TRBD2 TRBJ2-1 many TRBV25-1 CASSVLGGGLVLNEQFF TGTGCCAGCAGTGTCCTTGGCGGGGGACTAGTGCTCAATGAGCAGTTCTTC
. TRBJ2-7 many TRBV10-3 CAISESKAGSNEQYF TGTGCCATCAGTGAGTCGAAGGCGGGCTCTAACGAGCAGTACTTC
. TRBJ2-7 . TRBV25-1 CASSEGRRSYEQYF TGTGCCAGCAGTGAGGGCCGCCGATCCTACGAGCAGTACTTC
. TRBJ2-7 . TRBV28 CASSLVWVTGYYEQYF TGTGCCAGCAGTTTAGTGTGGGTCACAGGGTATTACGAGCAGTACTTC
. TRBJ1-1 . TRBV5-1 CASSLRGLNTEAFF TGCGCCAGCAGCTTGCGGGGGCTGAACACTGAAGCTTTCTTT
. TRBJ2-7 few TRBV4-1 CASSHESSYEQYF TGCGCCAGCAGCCACGAAAGCTCCTACGAGCAGTACTTC
. TRBJ2-5 many TRBV29-1 CSVGETQYF TGCAGCGTTGGGGAGACCCAGTACTTC
TRBD2 TRBJ2-4 . TRBV30 CAWSWGRGAKNIQYF TGTGCCTGGAGTTGGGGGAGGGGCGCCAAAAACATTCAGTACTTC
TRBD1 TRBJ2-1 many TRBV10-3 CATMDRDREWGEQFF TGTGCCACCATGGACCGGGACAGGGAATGGGGTGAGCAGTTCTTC